This T cell receptor beta chain was captured by sequencing in a study of T-cell reconstitution after alpha-beta-depleted transplantation in children. Overall study results and limits: Diversity and T-cell counts at one year after transplant derived mostly from new T cells. TCRbeta diversity was high at day 60 in some patients (a result of surviving recipient T cells and thymic progenitors). Reported findings indicate that, about two months after transplant, alpha-beta T cells came from several hundred expanded clones, which were derived from non-depleted graft cells.

This clonotype was seen at least ten times. Its antigen is undetermined. J gave up 4 bases and V 2 bases, and 4 bases lay outside the gene matches. Germline-derived CDR1 and CDR2 are SGHRS and YFSETQ. The length of the CDR3 is 15 residues. Preparation of the TCRbeta library was carried out with unique molecular identifiers. TCRdb re-called the PCR reads through MiXCR, storing one row per CDR3 protein. The table includes 200,000 to 250,000 distinct CDR3 sequences, about 11% detected once. This rearrangement joins TRBV5-1 to TRBJ2-1; TRBD2 agrees at 9 bases. This clonotype was obtained from a child under three years old with acute myeloid leukemia, due to receive a stem cell transplant. This material consisted of PBMCs, taken before TCRalphabeta/CD19-depleted stem cell transplant. The CDR3 DNA is TGCGCCAGCAGCTTTGGGACTAGCCCTTACAATGAGCAGTTCTTC. It encodes CASSFGTSPYNEQFF.